The 26 T cell receptor beta chains listed next were all sequenced from one sample in a study of technical replicates of blood from several donors. Method: immunoSEQ multiplex PCR; TCRdb's copy keeps in-frame clones and lacks some. In the table there are more than 12,000 clones, 84% of which are singletons. Sequenced sample: PBMCs. The receptors shown here come from a human donor in good health.

The chain uses TRBV9 and TRBJ2-3, with 7 bases matching TRBD1. Germline-derived CDR1 and CDR2 are SGDLS and YYNGEE. J lost 2 bases, V lost 0 bases, and 12 bases had no gene match. The CDR3 runs to 18 residues. The DNA of the CDR3 is TGTGCCAGCAGCGTAGGCCTACAGGGGTTGGGAGACACAGATACGCAGTATTTT. As protein: CASSVGLQGLGDTDTQYF.

The chain carries TRBV2 and TRBJ2-5; TRBD1 agrees at 8 bases. The CDR3 runs to 15 residues. V lost 6 bases and J lost 0; bases outside the gene matches: 6. Germline CDR1 reads SNHLY; CDR2 reads FYNNEI. Here the CDR3 reads CASRGQEMNQETQYF. The CDR3 DNA follows: TGTGCCAGCAGGGGACAGGAGATGAACCAAGAGACCCAGTACTTC.

The chain has TRBV7-3 and TRBJ2-1, with D possibly matching TRBD2 (5 bases). The germline CDR1 and CDR2 sequences are SGHTA and FQGTGA. The V gene lost 5 bases and the J gene lost 8 bases, with 13 bases spanning the gap. The length of the CDR3 is 13 residues. CDR3 residues: CASSGLLGDEQFF. CDR3 DNA sequence: TGTGCCAGCAGCGGACTTTTGGGCGATGAGCAGTTCTTC.

This clone was counted once. A junction boundary mismatches the germline segment, possibly from a read error. The genes are TRBV2 and TRBJ2-7, with TRBD1 matching 7 bases. Germline loops: CDR1 SNHLY, CDR2 FYNNEI. The length of the CDR3 is 12 residues. The CDR3 sequence is CARHTGQIIGHF. DNA of the CDR3: TGTGCCAGACACACGGGACAGATCATAGGGCACTTC.

The CDR3 region has the DNA TGTGCCAGCACGGGGTGGGAGACCCAGTACTTC. It yields the protein CASTGWETQYF. The chain uses TRBV6-5 and TRBJ2-5, with D possibly matching TRBD2 (5 bases). V lost 7 bases and J 5 bases, leaving 8 bases between the germline ends. Germline assignment: CDR1 MNHEY and CDR2 SVGAGI. CDR3 size: 11 residues.

V is TRBV18 and J is TRBJ2-2; 10 bases are shared with TRBD2. Per the germline V gene, CDR1 is KGHSH and CDR2 is LQKENI. The CDR3 contains 17 residues. Trimming removed 2 bases from V and 2 bases from J; junction bases left unmatched: 5. The CDR3 bases are TGTGCCAGCTCACCAACACTAGCGGGAAAAAACACCGGGGAGCTGTTTTTT. Translated, it gives CASSPTLAGKNTGELFF.

V usage is TRBV11-2 and J usage is TRBJ2-7; 8 nucleotides agree with TRBD1. Unmatched junction bases numbered 2, after V lost 1 base and J lost 3 bases. This CDR3 is 14 amino acids long. Germline V CDR1 and CDR2: SGHAT, FQNNGV. The CDR3 here is CASSLAGQGYEQYF. The CDR3 nucleotides are TGTGCCAGCAGCTTAGCAGGACAGGGCTACGAGCAGTACTTC.

This clone was detected only once. This chain connects TRBV7-2 to TRBJ2-4; 9 bases line up with TRBD2. Per the germline V gene, CDR1 is SGHTA and CDR2 is FQGNSA. This CDR3 has 18 amino acids. Losses at the gene ends were 1 base for V and 7 bases for J; bases not matched to a gene: 14. CDR3 residues: CASSLVGLAGSVRNIQYF. The CDR3 DNA reads as TGTGCCAGCAGCTTAGTGGGGCTAGCGGGGTCCGTAAGGAACATTCAGTACTTC.

The chain recombines TRBV7-2 with TRBJ1-5, with a tentative D call TRBD1 (6 bases). This CDR3 is built from 12 residues. V shed 5 bases and J shed 13 bases, with 15 bases lying between them. CDR1 SGHTA and CDR2 FQGNSA come from the germline V gene. CDR3 amino acids: CASSTNRERQHF. The DNA of the CDR3 is TGTGCCAGCAGCACAAACAGGGAGCGACAGCATTTT. The entire variable domain, with the rest obtained from reference TRBV7-2 and TRBJ1-5, is as follows: GAGVSQSPSNKVTEKGKDVELRCDPISGHTALYWYRQSLGQGLEFLIYFQGNSAPDKSGLPSDRFSAERTGGSVSTLTIQRTQQEDSAVYLCASSTNRERQHFGDGTRLSIL.

The chain combines TRBV18 with TRBJ1-1; 9 bases align to TRBD1. From germline, CDR1 is KGHSH and CDR2 LQKENI. This CDR3 is 14 amino acids long. Trimming removed 4 bases from V and 4 bases from J; junction bases left unmatched: 4. The CDR3 sequence: CASSLGTGTTEAFF. CDR3 nucleotide sequence: TGTGCCAGCTCACTGGGGACAGGGACCACTGAAGCTTTCTTT. Filled out from reference TRBV18 and TRBJ1-1, the complete variable domain reads NAGVMQNPRHLVRRRGQEARLRCSPMKGHSHVYWYRQLPEEGLKFMVYLQKENIIDESGMPKERFSAEFPKEGPSILRIQQVVRGDSAAYFCASSLGTGTTEAFFGQGTRLTVV.

This clone was seen only a few times. The rearrangement joins TRBV11-3 to TRBJ2-3, with D uncertain. Looked up from germline, CDR1 is SGHNT and CDR2 is YENEEA. CDR3 size: 13 residues. Trimming removed 4 bases from V and 4 bases from J, with 9 bases in between. CDR3 in DNA: TGTGCCAGCAGCTCTTTTAGTGCAGATACGCAGTATTTT. Amino acid sequence: CASSSFSADTQYF. The full variable domain, its missing parts supplied by reference TRBV11-3 and TRBJ2-3, is EAGVVQSPRYKIIEKKQPVAFWCNPISGHNTLYWYLQNLGQGPELLIRYENEEAVDDSQLPKDRFSAERLKGVDSTLKIQPAELGDSAVYLCASSSFSADTQYFGPGTRLTVL.

V gene TRBV5-1 combines with J gene TRBJ2-3; possibly TRBD1 for D (5 bases). CDR3 length: 14 amino acids. V was pared by 4 bases and J by 4 bases, with 13 bases between. Looked up from germline, CDR1 is SGHRS and CDR2 is YFSETQ. The CDR3 nucleotides are TGCGCCAGCAGCCTAGGGGTCGGTGCAGATACGCAGTATTTT. As protein: CASSLGVGADTQYF.

J is TRBJ1-1 and V is TRBV5-8; 8 bases fit TRBD1. The ends lost 4 bases at V and 8 bases at J; junction bases unmatched: 10. Germline V gene sequence: CDR1 SGHTS, CDR2 YDEGEE. This CDR3 contains 14 residues. The CDR3 reads CASSTRQGLEEAFF. The DNA of the CDR3 is TGTGCCAGCAGCACCAGACAGGGGTTGGAAGAAGCTTTCTTT.

The chain has TRBV7-3 and TRBJ1-5, with 8 positions matching TRBD1. The CDR3 spans 16 residues. V shed 5 bases, J shed 2 bases, and the junction held 8 bases outside the gene matches. CDR1 SGHTA and CDR2 FQGTGA come from the germline V gene. The CDR3 nucleotides are TGTGCCAGCAGCCAATGGACAGGGTTCGGCAATCAGCCCCAGCATTTT. It is translated as CASSQWTGFGNQPQHF.

The chain carries TRBV11-2 and TRBJ1-1; D is perhaps TRBD1 (5 bases). Germline V gene lookup returns CDR1 SGHAT and CDR2 FQNNGV. V gave up 3 bases and J gave up 1 base, with 12 bases separating them. CDR3 length: 15 residues. The CDR3 region has the DNA TGTGCCAGCAGCTTCGACAGCCGAGGGAACACTGAAGCTTTCTTT. Its translation is CASSFDSRGNTEAFF.

This clone was counted between two and nine times. The chain combines TRBV11-1 with TRBJ2-1; 9 positions agree with TRBD2. CDR1 and CDR2 (germline): SGHAT, FQDESV (reference sequence). This CDR3 spans 15 amino acids. V shed 4 bases and J 3 bases; nucleotides not matched to a gene: 4. Here the CDR3 DNA reads TGTGCCAGCAGCTCGGGGACTAGCTACTACAATGAGCAGTTCTTC. It codes for CASSSGTSYYNEQFF.

The J gene is TRBJ1-2, the V gene TRBV28; 7 nucleotides line up with TRBD1. The CDR3 runs to 14 residues. The J segment lost 3 bases and the V segment lost 4 bases, leaving 5 bases of the junction unmatched. Germline CDR1 and CDR2: MDHEN and SYDVKM. CDR3 sequence (DNA): TGTGCCAGCAGTTCGACAGGGTGGGACTATGGCTACACCTTC. Translation: CASSSTGWDYGYTF.

CDR3 residues: CASSQATGAGLTGELFF. The CDR3 DNA is TGTGCCAGCAGCCAAGCGACTGGGGCGGGACTGACCGGGGAGCTGTTTTTT. The V gene is TRBV4-2, the J gene TRBJ2-2; D might be TRBD2 (6 bases). Between the trimmed V and J ends, which lost 1 base and 5 bases, there was a span of 17 bases. Per the germline V gene, CDR1 is LGHNA and CDR2 is YNFKEQ. This CDR3 has 17 residues.

The chain has TRBV5-1 and TRBJ2-4; 9 bases map to TRBD2. Germline V lookup: CDR1 SGHRS, CDR2 YFSETQ. The CDR3 length is 15 residues. The junction had 8 bases not matched to a gene; V was cut back by 0 bases and J by 10 bases. CDR3 loop: CASSLALAGEGIQYF. DNA for the CDR3: TGCGCCAGCAGCTTGGCTTTAGCGGGAGAGGGAATTCAGTACTTC. Drawing the rest from reference TRBV5-1 and TRBJ2-4, the complete variable domain is KAGVTQTPRYLIKTRGQQVTLSCSPISGHRSVSWYQQTPGQGLQFLFEYFSETQRNKGNFPGRFSGRQFSNSRSEMNVSTLELGDSALYLCASSLALAGEGIQYFGAGTRLSVL.

CDR3 DNA sequence: TGCGCCAGCAGCCATCTAGCGGGAGGGTCCTACGAGCAGTACTTC. Its translation: CASSHLAGGSYEQYF. The chain couples TRBV4-1 to TRBJ2-7, with TRBD2 identical over 12 bases. Germline lookup yields CDR1 MGHRA and CDR2 YSYEKL. After removal of 3 bases from V and 1 base from J, the junction contained 1 base not matched to a gene. The CDR3 runs 15 residues.

This clone was seen once. This chain connects TRBV2 to TRBJ1-5; 7 nucleotides match TRBD1. Unmatched junction bases numbered 4, after V lost 4 bases and J lost 4 bases. Germline values: CDR1 SNHLY, CDR2 FYNNEI. The CDR3 covers 14 residues. DNA for the CDR3: TGTGCCAGCAGTGGAGGGACAGTTAATCAGCCCCAGCATTTT. It translates to CASSGGTVNQPQHF.

The gene calls are TRBV11-2 and TRBJ1-2; D is unresolved. Trimming shortened V by 1 base and J by 8 bases, and 11 bases separated the two germline ends. The germline V gene has CDR1 SGHAT and CDR2 FQNNGV. The CDR3 has 13 residues. CDR3 sequence reads: CASSLGVGVGYTF. CDR3 sequence (DNA): TGTGCCAGCAGCTTAGGGGTCGGGGTCGGCTACACCTTC. The whole variable domain, filled in from reference TRBV11-2 and TRBJ1-2, reads EAGVAQSPRYKIIEKRQSVAFWCNPISGHATLYWYQQILGQGPKLLIQFQNNGVVDDSQLPKDRFSAERLKGVDSTLKIQPAKLEDSAVYLCASSLGVGVGYTFGSGTRLTVV.

The chain employs TRBV30 and TRBJ2-7; 7 nucleotides align to TRBD2. V was pared by 0 bases and J by 2 bases, with 13 bases of the junction left unmatched. Germline V gene lookup returns CDR1 GTSNPN and CDR2 SVGIG (reference sequence). The CDR3 extends over 17 amino acids. CDR3 in DNA: TGTGCCTGGAGTGTAGACATATCCGGGACTAACACCTACGAGCAGTACTTC. Translation: CAWSVDISGTNTYEQYF.

This chain joins TRBV5-1 and TRBJ2-7; 8 nucleotides agree with TRBD1. Germline CDR1 and CDR2: SGHRS and YFSETQ. With V trimmed by 0 bases and J by 6 bases, 11 bases remained unmatched. The CDR3 length is 16 residues. The CDR3 loop reads CASSLGVTQGASEQYF. The CDR3 coding sequence is TGCGCCAGCAGCTTGGGGGTGACCCAGGGGGCTTCCGAGCAGTACTTC.

The rearrangement joins TRBV25-1 to TRBJ2-7, with a possible D match to TRBD2 (6 bases). Germline V lookup: CDR1 MGHDK, CDR2 SYGVNS. This CDR3 is 14 amino acids long. Trimming shortened V by 4 bases and J by 2 bases, and 12 bases separated the two germline ends. CDR3 DNA: TGTGCCAGCAGTGCCCGACTAGTTCCCTACGAGCAGTACTTC. Its protein product is CASSARLVPYEQYF.

The rearrangement uses TRBV5-1 and TRBJ1-1; D unresolved. Germline V gene sequence: CDR1 SGHRS, CDR2 YFSETQ. V lost 5 bases, J lost 5 bases, and 13 bases lay in between. The CDR3 sequence is 13 residues long. As DNA, the CDR3 is TGCGCCAGCAGGGACGGGGTTGAGACTGAAGCTTTCTTT. The encoded protein is CASRDGVETEAFF.